The TCR beta chain described here comes from a study of identical twins. The study's findings and limits: Clonotypes of the beta chain that were abundant in cord blood carried fewer insertions (memory repertoires showed none).

As to this clonotype: Its antigen is as yet unknown.

One entry per CDR3 protein results from TCRdb running MiXCR on the 5' RACE reads. Seen here are some 570,000 distinct CDR3 sequences, 20% to 25% observed once, and the top ten hold approximately 0.52%. CDR3 length: 15 residues. The junction had 3 bases not matched to a gene; V was cut back by 2 bases and J by 6 bases. In germline, CDR1 is SGHRS, CDR2 YFSETQ. This sample also belongs to another study, concerning yellow fever vaccine responses in identical twins.

Sequencing was performed on CD4+ T cells sorted from blood. This sequence originates from a woman between 18 and 29 years old in good health. The J gene is TRBJ2-2, the V gene TRBV5-1; 11 positions agree with TRBD2. The CDR3 region is CASSLGLAGPGELFF. The CDR3 DNA follows: TGCGCCAGCAGCTTAGGACTAGCGGGTCCCGGGGAGCTGTTTTTT.